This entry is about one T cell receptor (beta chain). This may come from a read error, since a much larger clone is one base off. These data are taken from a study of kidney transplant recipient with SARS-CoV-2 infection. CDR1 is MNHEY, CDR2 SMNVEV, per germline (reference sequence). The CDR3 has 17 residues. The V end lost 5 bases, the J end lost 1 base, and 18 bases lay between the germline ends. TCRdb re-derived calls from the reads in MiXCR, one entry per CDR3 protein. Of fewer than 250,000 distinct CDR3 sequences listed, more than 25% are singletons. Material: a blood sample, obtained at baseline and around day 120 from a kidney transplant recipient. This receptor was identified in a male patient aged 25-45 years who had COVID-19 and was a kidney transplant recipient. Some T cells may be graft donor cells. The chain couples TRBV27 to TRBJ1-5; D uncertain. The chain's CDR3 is CASSPSPPEPSNQPQHF. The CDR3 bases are TGTGCCAGCAGTCCCTCCCCTCCAGAGCCGAGCAATCAGCCCCAGCATTTT.